The source of this T cell receptor beta chain is a study of Ad26.COV2.S vaccination and SARS-CoV-2 variants. In regard to this clone: Its cognate antigen is unknown.

General study results and limits: Measures of TCR breadth and depth may have fallen short of total T cell responses.

V lost 5 bases to trimming and J lost 0 bases, with 20 bases between them. CDR1 and CDR2 from the germline V gene are GTSNPN and SVGIG (reference sequence). The CDR3 is 17 residues long. Assay: immunoSEQ multiplex PCR; the TCRdb copy retains only in-frame clones and omits some. The table has roughly 350,000 clones, around 89% seen once. Treatment reported: around 19 received Ad26.COV2.S at low or high dose, single or two shots; a few received placebo; per-sample allocation not given. Each sample was drawn 63 days after the first injection (of vaccine or placebo). This person who donated was an adult of 18-55 years in Boston. What was given as vaccine was an Ad26 vector encoding Wuhan-strain SARS-CoV-2 spike.

This material consisted of peripheral blood, taken in a trial of Ad26.COV2.S vaccine versus placebo. The receptor's source is a person aged 18-60 years who received the Ad26.COV2.S COVID-19 vaccine or a placebo. The genes are TRBV30 and TRBJ2-1; weak D call: TRBD2 (6 bases). CDR3 amino acids: CAWFLTGVPFSYNEQFF. Written as DNA, the CDR3 is TGTGCCTGGTTCCTCACGGGGGTACCCTTCTCCTACAATGAGCAGTTCTTC. Filled out from reference TRBV30 and TRBJ2-1, the complete variable domain reads SQTIHQWPATLVQPVGSPLSLECTVEGTSNPNLYWYRQAAGRGLQLLFYSVGIGQISSEVPQNLSASRPQDRQFILSSKKLLLSDSGFYLCAWFLTGVPFSYNEQFFGPGTRLTVL.